This T cell receptor (beta chain) was profiled in a study of cytomegalovirus exposure and HLA in healthy donors. Overall study results and limits: First-cohort TCR clusters were later found to tend to co-occur in the approximately 120 validation repertoires. Altogether, about 160 TCR beta chains were recorded as cytomegalovirus-associated. Most TCR sequences were uncommon, yet certain public TCRs appeared in many donors. Reports described diagnosis of cytomegalovirus status by the classifier as highly specific and sensitive.

Clones were sequenced by immunoSEQ multiplex PCR, and TCRdb holds only the in-frame ones, with some missing. The table records 150,000 to 250,000 clones, more than 65% of them present only once. The V gene's germline CDR1 is KGHSH and CDR2 LQKENI. The CDR3 totals 14 residues. V gave up 3 bases and J gave up 6 bases, with 14 bases separating them. This clone appeared once. Its antigen is still unknown. This clonotype originated in a woman in her twenties or thirties in good health and CMV-seropositive. J is TRBJ1-2 and V is TRBV18; no firm D call. Sequencing input: PBMCs. This chain's CDR3 is CASSPSAAPDGYTF. Written as DNA, the CDR3 is TGTGCCAGCTCACCTAGCGCAGCTCCCGATGGCTACACCTTC.